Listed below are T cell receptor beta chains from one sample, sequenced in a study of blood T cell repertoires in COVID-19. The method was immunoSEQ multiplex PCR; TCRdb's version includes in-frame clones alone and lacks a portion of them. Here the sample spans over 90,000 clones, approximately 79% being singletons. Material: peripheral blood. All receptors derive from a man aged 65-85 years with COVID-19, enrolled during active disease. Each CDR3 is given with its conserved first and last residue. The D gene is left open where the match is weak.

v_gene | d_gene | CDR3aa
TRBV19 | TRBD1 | CASSIVPGGSYNEQFF
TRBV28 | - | CASSLPGNSASNEQFF
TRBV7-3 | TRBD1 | CASSTTGQLGGYTF
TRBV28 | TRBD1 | CASITGGFLGELFF
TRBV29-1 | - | CSVEGGGYTF
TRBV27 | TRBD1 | CASSLTGTGVEKLFF
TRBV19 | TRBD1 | CASGGQGDEQYF
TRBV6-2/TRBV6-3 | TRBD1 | CASSHRDRGFAKNIQYF
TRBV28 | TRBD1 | CASSLGTELTGELFF
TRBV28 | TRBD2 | CASSLPRASGLPPGELFF
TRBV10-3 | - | CAISESVRVADSTIYF
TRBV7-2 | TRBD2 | CASSSSWLAGNGQYF
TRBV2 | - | CASSEALVGNGDEAFF
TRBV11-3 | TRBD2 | CASSSQFGRRGGYNEQFF
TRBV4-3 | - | CASSQLSVPVYEQYF
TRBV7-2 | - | CASSLGNRGGEQYF
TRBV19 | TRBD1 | CASSMAGGTNEQYF
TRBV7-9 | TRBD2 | CASSLGRELDTQYF
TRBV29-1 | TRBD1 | CSVRTGDYEQYF
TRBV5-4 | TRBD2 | CASSIRTSLTDTQYF
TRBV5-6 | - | CASSLSNRAYEQYF
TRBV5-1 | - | CASSLVYGGSIQETQYF
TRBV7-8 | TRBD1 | CASRPLQGAMNTEAFF
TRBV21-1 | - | CASSTSIAGVGNEQYF
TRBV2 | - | CASSPLTSGANVLTF
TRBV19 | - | CASKMGGLDNNSPLHF
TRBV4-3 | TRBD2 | CASSQAMASGHFGQFF
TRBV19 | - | CASSIMGGYEQYF
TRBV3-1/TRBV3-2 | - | CASSQGQGVGKLFF
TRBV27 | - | CASSLNLVRVFTYNEQFF
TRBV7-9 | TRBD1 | CASSLDRGSYNEQFF
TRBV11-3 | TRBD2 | CASSSGLAGRGEQFF
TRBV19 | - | CASSKSHSGANVLTF
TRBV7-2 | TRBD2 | CASSLRGAGGGNTGELFF
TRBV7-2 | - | CASRVRGEGNTIYF
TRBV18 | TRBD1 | CASSSPTGQGAYEQYF
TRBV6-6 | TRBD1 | CASSFGTVETQYF
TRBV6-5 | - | CASSYQGLTEQYF
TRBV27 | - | CASSLRRQIGKLFF
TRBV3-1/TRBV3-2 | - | CASSQLGLEFLTDTQYF
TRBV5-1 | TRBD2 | CASSLTGGPGDTQYF
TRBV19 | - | CASSIRPGRVETQYF
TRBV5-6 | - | CASSGGTGNYEQYF
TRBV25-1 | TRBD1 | CASSAGQGLTEAFF